This TCR beta chain was retrieved from a study of CD8 T cells in Susac syndrome (dated by TCRdb to the late 2010s). Turning to the overall study: The study used repertoire sequencing to test whether antigen drove CD8+ T cell activation and differentiation in Susac syndrome. The study compared CD8+ T cell repertoire clonality among 12 healthy donors, approximately 14 Susac syndrome patients and 15 multiple sclerosis patients.

The CDR3 starts with the cysteine, ends with the phenylalanine, and has 15 residues. The retained sequence is limited to the CDR3, 45 bases, with the frame set at the first base. According to the germline V gene (reference sequence), CDR1 reads LNHDA and CDR2 reads SQIVND. V loses 10 bases, J loses 1 base, and the germline ends lie 17 bases apart. RNA was extracted using the RNeasy kit, and about 0.5 to 1 ug of the RNA was reverse transcribed with random hexamers. TCR beta CDR3 regions were amplified with the immunoSEQ multiplex PCR assay covering 54 Vbeta and 13 Jbeta segments. Bias from PCR amplification was corrected by using a synthetic template baseline for primer optimization and for computational correction. In the original analysis: Reads were assigned to V, D and J genes according to IMGT and analyzed in immunoSEQ Analyzer, with only productive sequences retained. Clonality was calculated as one minus the Shannon entropy normalized by log2 of the number of productive unique sequences. Public and private clones were assessed among the 100 most prevalent clones of each patient and control. Clones were defined as Susac-specific when absent from the healthy and MS cohorts, from about 970 published viral clones and from other ImmuneACCESS disease sequences. The public reads were reanalyzed by TCRdb: fastp trimming at Q25, MiXCR alignment, in-frame beta chains only. Merged by CDR3 protein, the rows form single entries marked with the most common genes and DNA. TCRdb, not the original authors, processed these V and J calls. A total of hundreds of thousands of distinct CDR3 sequences appear in this sample, 85% of them only once. Approximately 0.2% of the sample belongs to the ten largest clones.

General conclusions and limits of the study: The number of individuals in the TCR sequencing and HLA analysis was acknowledged as relatively small.

High-throughput TCR beta sequencing profiled peripheral blood CD8+ and CD4+ T cells from healthy donors, Susac syndrome patients and multiple sclerosis patients. Multiple sclerosis controls were treatment-naive patients with stable or active relapsing-remitting disease fulfilling revised McDonald criteria. Bulk CD8+ and CD4+ T cells were purified magnetically by negative isolation, whereas CD8+ TEMRA cells were enriched by FACS. Blood was collected in EDTA tubes and processed within 24 hours, with PBMCs isolated through density gradient centrifugation. PBMCs destined for TCR sequencing were cryopreserved in liquid nitrogen and later thawed in a 37 °C water bath. The sorted or isolated CD4+, CD8+ and CD8+ TEMRA cells had a purity of 90% or higher. Regarding this clonotype: The target of this receptor is not known. Per-base quality was not reported, and no clone a single base away is much larger than it.

Material for sequencing was CD8+ T cells from PBMCs. The chain couples TRBV19 to TRBJ2-4; a tentative D call is TRBD2 (6 bases match). This sequence was found in a human donor with multiple sclerosis. The bases are TGTGCCACCTCCCTCCGGCGGGGTGCCAAAAACATTCAGTACTTC. This codes for CATSLRRGAKNIQYF.